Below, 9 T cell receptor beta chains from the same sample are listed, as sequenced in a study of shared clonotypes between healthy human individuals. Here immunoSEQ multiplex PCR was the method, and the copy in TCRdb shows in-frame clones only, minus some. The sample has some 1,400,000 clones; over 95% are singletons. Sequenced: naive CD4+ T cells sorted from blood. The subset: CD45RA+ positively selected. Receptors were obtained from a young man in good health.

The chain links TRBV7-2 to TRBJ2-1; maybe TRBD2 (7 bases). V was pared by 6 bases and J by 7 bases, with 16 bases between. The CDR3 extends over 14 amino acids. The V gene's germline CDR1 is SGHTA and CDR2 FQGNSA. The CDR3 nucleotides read TGTGCCAGCAGACGGGACATCGGGGGGAATGAGCAGTTCTTC. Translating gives CASRRDIGGNEQFF.

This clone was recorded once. For the CDR3, the DNA is TGTGCCAGCAGTTTGGCGGGAGGTTCGCGCGGGGAGCAGTACTTC. Protein product: CASSLAGGSRGEQYF. V gene TRBV28 combines with J gene TRBJ2-7, with TRBD2 identical over 8 bases. V dropped 3 bases and J dropped 7; count of bases not matched to a gene: 11. This CDR3 has 15 residues. In germline, CDR1 is MDHEN, CDR2 SYDVKM.

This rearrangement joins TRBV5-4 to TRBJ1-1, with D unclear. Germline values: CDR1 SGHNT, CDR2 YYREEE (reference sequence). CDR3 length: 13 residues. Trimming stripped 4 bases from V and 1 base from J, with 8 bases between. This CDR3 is CASSQKRNTEAFF. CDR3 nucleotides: TGTGCCAGCAGCCAGAAACGGAACACTGAAGCTTTCTTT.

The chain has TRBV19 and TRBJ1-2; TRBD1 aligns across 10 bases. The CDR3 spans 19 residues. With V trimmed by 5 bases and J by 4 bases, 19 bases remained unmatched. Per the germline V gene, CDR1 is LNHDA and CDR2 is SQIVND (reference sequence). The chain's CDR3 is CASSARVPGQGISGYGYTF. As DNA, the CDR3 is TGTGCCAGTAGTGCCCGGGTCCCGGGACAGGGGATCAGCGGCTATGGCTACACCTTC.

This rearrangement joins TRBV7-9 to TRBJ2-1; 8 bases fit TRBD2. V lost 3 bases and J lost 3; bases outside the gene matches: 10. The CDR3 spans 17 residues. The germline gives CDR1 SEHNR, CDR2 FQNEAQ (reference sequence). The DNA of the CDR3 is TGTGCCAGCAGCTTTGGTGGAATAGCGGGACACTACAATGAGCAGTTCTTC. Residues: CASSFGGIAGHYNEQFF.

CDR3 bases: TGTGCCAGCAACCGGGACTATAACACCGGGGAGCTGTTTTTT. The encoded protein is CASNRDYNTGELFF. The V gene is TRBV14, the J gene TRBJ2-2, with TRBD2 matching 7 bases. The germline V gene encodes CDR1 SGHDN and CDR2 FVKESK. V shed 7 bases, J shed 2 bases, and the junction held 4 bases outside the gene matches. This CDR3 is built from 14 residues.

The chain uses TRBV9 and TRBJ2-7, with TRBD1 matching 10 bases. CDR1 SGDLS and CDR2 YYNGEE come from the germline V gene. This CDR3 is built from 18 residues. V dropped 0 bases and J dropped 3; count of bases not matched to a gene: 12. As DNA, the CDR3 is TGTGCCAGCAGCGTAGGGGACAGGGGATTCAAAACCTGCTACGAGCAGTACTTC. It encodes CASSVGDRGFKTCYEQYF. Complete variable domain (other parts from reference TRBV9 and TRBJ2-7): DSGVTQTPKHLITATGQRVTLRCSPRSGDLSVYWYQQSLDQGLQFLIQYYNGEERAKGNILERFSAQQFPDLHSELNLSSLELGDSALYFCASSVGDRGFKTCYEQYFGPGTRLTVT.

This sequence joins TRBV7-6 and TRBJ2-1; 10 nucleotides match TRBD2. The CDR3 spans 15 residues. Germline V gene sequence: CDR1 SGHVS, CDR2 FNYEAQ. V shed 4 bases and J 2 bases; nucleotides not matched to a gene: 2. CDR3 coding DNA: TGTGCCAGCAGCTGGACTAGCGGAACCTACAATGAGCAGTTCTTC. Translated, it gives CASSWTSGTYNEQFF.

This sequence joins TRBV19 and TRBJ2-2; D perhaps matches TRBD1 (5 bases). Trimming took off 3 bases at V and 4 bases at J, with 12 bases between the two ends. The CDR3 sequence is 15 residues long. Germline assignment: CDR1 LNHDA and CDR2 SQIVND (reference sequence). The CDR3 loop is CASSIQGQGTGELFF. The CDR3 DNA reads TGTGCCAGTAGTATCCAGGGTCAGGGCACCGGGGAGCTGTTTTTT.